Listed here are 28 T cell receptor beta chains from one sample, sequenced in a study of blood T cell repertoires in COVID-19. Method: immunoSEQ multiplex PCR; TCRdb's copy keeps in-frame clones and lacks some. Among roughly 200,000 clones, roughly 86% were seen once, and the ten largest hold around 3%. Material: peripheral blood. The receptors here all came from a man aged 55 to 70 with acute or convalescent COVID-19.

The chain is built from TRBV10-3 and TRBJ1-2; D not certain. The CDR3 consists of 13 residues. Deletions cut 4 bases from V and 1 base from J, with 7 bases between. Looked up from germline, CDR1 is ENHRY and CDR2 is SYGVKD. Here the CDR3 DNA reads TGTGCCATCAGTGTCGAGAGTAACTATGGCTACACCTTC. Translating gives CAISVESNYGYTF.

The chain joins TRBV7-8 to TRBJ1-2; 7 bases agree with TRBD1. The germline CDR1 and CDR2 sequences are SGHVS and FQNEAQ. The CDR3 contains 13 residues. Germline trimming cut 5 bases from V and 5 bases from J; bases unmatched to any gene: 5. DNA of the CDR3: TGTGCCAGCAGCCGGGACAGAAAGTATGGCTACACCTTC. Its translation: CASSRDRKYGYTF. Based on the CDR3 plus reference TRBV7-8 and TRBJ1-2, the full variable domain is GAGVSQSPRYKVAKRGQDVALRCDPISGHVSLFWYQQALGQGPEFLTYFQNEAQLDKSGLPSDRFFAERPEGSVSTLKIQRTQQEDSAVYLCASSRDRKYGYTFGSGTRLTVV.

The chain combines TRBV4-1 with TRBJ2-7; no clear D gene. The CDR3 runs 16 residues. Germline loops: CDR1 MGHRA, CDR2 YSYEKL. V dropped 4 bases and J dropped 2 bases, with 18 bases sitting between them. The chain's CDR3 is CASSPTLSRITYEQYF. For the CDR3, the DNA is TGCGCCAGCAGCCCAACATTGAGCAGGATCACCTACGAGCAGTACTTC.

This rearrangement joins TRBV6-5 to TRBJ2-7; D may be TRBD1 (6 bases). V lost 6 bases to trimming and J lost 6 bases, with 9 bases between them. Germline V gene data show CDR1 as MNHEY and CDR2 as SVGAGI. This CDR3 comprises 11 residues. CDR3 sequence reads: CASRTGFEQYF. The DNA of the CDR3 is TGTGCCAGCAGAACAGGGTTCGAGCAGTACTTC.

This clone has only a few counts. Other DNA sequences within the sample encode an identical CDR3. The CDR3 spells CASSNTGGGYEQYF. CDR3 nucleotides: TGTGCCAGCAGTAACACAGGGGGTGGCTACGAGCAGTACTTC. J is TRBJ2-7 and V is TRBV6-5, with 8 bases lining up with TRBD1. Germline V gives CDR1 MNHEY, CDR2 SVGAGI. The CDR3 sequence is 14 residues long. The V and J ends lost 5 bases and 3 bases, in that order; junction bases with no gene match: 6.

The chain couples TRBV7-9 to TRBJ1-1, with a weak D call TRBD1 (5 bases). This CDR3 region has 15 residues. The germline CDR1 and CDR2 sequences are SEHNR and FQNEAQ (reference sequence). V lost 1 base and J 6 bases, leaving 15 bases between the germline ends. The CDR3 sequence is CASSLGESGIPEAFF. CDR3 DNA: TGTGCCAGCAGCTTAGGAGAGTCAGGGATCCCTGAAGCTTTCTTT.

The chain is built from TRBV6-6 and TRBJ2-5; no clear D. Germline V gene data show CDR1 as MNHNY and CDR2 as SVGAGI (reference sequence). This CDR3 is 13 amino acids long. Trimming cost V 2 bases and J 4 bases, with 8 bases left between them. The CDR3: CASSYRPGETQYF. CDR3 coding DNA: TGTGCCAGCAGTTACCGCCCAGGAGAGACCCAGTACTTC.

CDR3 in amino acids: CASSLVGGGGLARTQYF. Here the CDR3 DNA reads TGTGCCAGCAGCTTAGTAGGTGGGGGGGGTCTAGCCAGGACCCAGTACTTC. The gene calls are TRBV7-6 and TRBJ2-5; 7 bases agree with TRBD2. Germline V gene sequence: CDR1 SGHVS, CDR2 FNYEAQ. Trimming removed 1 base from V and 7 bases from J; junction bases left unmatched: 15. The CDR3 covers 17 residues.

CDR3 amino acids: CASSESTSTDTQYF. CDR3 DNA sequence: TGCGCCAGCAGTGAGTCCACTAGCACAGATACGCAGTATTTT. The chain is built from TRBV10-1 and TRBJ2-3; D is undetermined. V was trimmed by 0 bases and J by 0 bases, leaving 4 bases between them. The CDR3 length is 14 residues. Per germline, CDR1 WNHNN and CDR2 SYGVQD (reference sequence).

This clone has just one count. It is unclear where the CDR3 begins or ends on the DNA, so no DNA is shown, and the CDR3 is as TCRdb lists it. The chain links TRBV19 to TRBJ2-1; the table calls TRBD1, which could not be checked here. The germline gives CDR1 LNHDA, CDR2 SQIVND (reference sequence). The CDR3 has 11 residues if both end residues are counted. CDR3 amino acids: CATKVGTGALF.

The chain combines TRBV5-4 with TRBJ2-7; 9 bases match TRBD2. In germline, CDR1 is SGHNT, CDR2 YYREEE (reference sequence). This CDR3 is built from 13 residues. V shed 6 bases and J 4 bases; nucleotides not matched to a gene: 5. CDR3 coding DNA: TGTGCCAGCAACTTAGCGGGGGCATACGAGCAGTACTTC. It translates to CASNLAGAYEQYF.

J is TRBJ1-2 and V is TRBV5-4, with TRBD1 matching 12 bases. CDR1 and CDR2 (germline): SGHNT, YYREEE (reference sequence). V lost 3 bases to trimming and J lost 4 bases; unmatched junction nucleotides: 7. The CDR3 length is 16 residues. The CDR3 DNA sequence: TGTGCCAGCAGCTATAGGGACAGGGGGCTAATCTATGGCTACACCTTC. Amino acids: CASSYRDRGLIYGYTF.

This clone was found once. V and J are TRBV5-4 and TRBJ2-5; 9 nucleotides align to TRBD2. The CDR3 covers 17 residues. J was trimmed by 4 bases and V by 0 bases; bases with no gene match: 10. CDR1 is SGHNT and CDR2 is YYREEE in the germline V gene (reference sequence). The chain's CDR3 is CASSLGIARGGVETQYF. The DNA of the CDR3 is TGTGCCAGCAGCTTGGGGATCGCGCGGGGGGGCGTAGAGACCCAGTACTTC.

DNA of the CDR3: TGTGCCAGCAGCTTAGCGCCTGGCGGGGGTAGGACCTACGAGCAGTACTTC. Its protein is CASSLAPGGGRTYEQYF. The chain employs TRBV7-9 and TRBJ2-7, with TRBD2 matching 7 bases. CDR1 SEHNR and CDR2 FQNEAQ come from the germline V gene (reference sequence). This CDR3 has 17 residues. J gave up 2 bases and V 0 bases, and 10 bases lay outside the gene matches.

CDR3 coding DNA: TGTGCCAGTAGTTTACAGGGGGCAGGGGCAGATACGCAGTATTTT. It specifies CASSLQGAGADTQYF. The chain recombines TRBV19 with TRBJ2-3; 9 bases line up with TRBD1. The germline V gene encodes CDR1 LNHDA and CDR2 SQIVND (reference sequence). Trimming took 5 bases from V and 4 from J; bases not matched to a gene: 7. CDR3 size: 15 residues.

As for this clone: Other DNA variants within this sample encode the same CDR3. The chain links TRBV6-5 to TRBJ2-5; D unresolved. CDR1 and CDR2 from the germline V gene are MNHEY and SVGAGI. The CDR3 has 11 amino acids. Trimming shortened V by 7 bases and J by 2 bases, and 5 bases separated the two germline ends. CDR3 loop: CASTGQETQYF. CDR3 DNA: TGTGCCAGCACAGGTCAAGAGACCCAGTACTTC.

J is TRBJ1-1 and V is TRBV7-3; 7 bases match TRBD1. The V segment lost 5 bases and the J segment 6 bases; nucleotides outside the gene matches: 9. The CDR3 consists of 14 residues. CDR1 is SGHTA and CDR2 is FQGTGA in the germline V gene. The CDR3 sequence is CASSPGRQGAEAFF. DNA for the CDR3: TGTGCCAGCAGCCCCGGTCGACAGGGAGCTGAAGCTTTCTTT.

CDR3 region: CASSMGRLTGNYGYTF. The DNA for the CDR3 is TGTGCCAGTAGTATGGGACGTCTAACAGGGAACTATGGCTACACCTTC. This chain connects TRBV19 to TRBJ1-2; a possible D gene is TRBD1 (6 bases). Trimming stripped 3 bases from V and 2 bases from J, with 16 bases between. This CDR3 is 16 amino acids long. CDR1 and CDR2 from the germline V gene are LNHDA and SQIVND (reference sequence).

The chain links TRBV20-1 to TRBJ2-5, with D uncertain. Trimming left V 5 bases short and J 5 bases short, with 6 bases between. The CDR3 spans 10 residues. CDR1 DFQATT and CDR2 SNEGSKA come from the germline V gene (reference sequence). DNA of the CDR3: TGCAGTGCTTCACAGGAGACCCAGTACTTC. Its translation is CSASQETQYF.

The J gene is TRBJ2-1, the V gene TRBV6-5, with D possibly being TRBD1 (6 bases). The V end lost 6 bases, the J end lost 8 bases, and 17 bases lay between the germline ends. Germline loops: CDR1 MNHEY, CDR2 SVGAGI. The CDR3 loop spans 14 amino acids. The CDR3 DNA is TGTGCCAGCAGCTCAACACCAGGGGCCCATGAGCAGTTCTTC. It is translated as CASSSTPGAHEQFF.

The DNA of the CDR3 is TGTGCCAGCAGGCGAACAGGGTCAGCTGAAGCTTTCTTT. Residues: CASRRTGSAEAFF. The chain links TRBV6-5 to TRBJ1-1; a weak D match, TRBD1 (6 bases). The germline CDR1 and CDR2 sequences are MNHEY and SVGAGI. This CDR3 region has 13 residues. The ends were cut back, 6 bases at V and 6 bases at J, with 14 bases in the middle.

The chain combines TRBV11-2 with TRBJ2-2, with 7 bases fitting TRBD1. This CDR3 has 17 residues. Germline values: CDR1 SGHAT, CDR2 FQNNGV. Trimming removed 1 base from V and 0 bases from J; junction bases left unmatched: 5. DNA for the CDR3: TGTGCCAGCAGCTTAGCTGGACAGGCGACGAACACCGGGGAGCTGTTTTTT. Residues: CASSLAGQATNTGELFF.

This chain joins TRBV30 and TRBJ1-3, with a weak D call TRBD1 (5 bases). The CDR3 has 17 amino acids. The germline V gene encodes CDR1 GTSNPN and CDR2 SVGIG (reference sequence). V lost 4 bases to trimming and J lost 1 base, with 20 bases between them. CDR3 coding DNA: TGTGCCTGGATCCTCACTACCCCAGGGACTTCTGGAAACACCATATATTTT. Its protein is CAWILTTPGTSGNTIYF. Filled out from reference TRBV30 and TRBJ1-3, the complete variable domain reads SQTIHQWPATLVQPVGSPLSLECTVEGTSNPNLYWYRQAAGRGLQLLFYSVGIGQISSEVPQNLSASRPQDRQFILSSKKLLLSDSGFYLCAWILTTPGTSGNTIYFGEGSWLTVV.

The CDR3: CASSQVPGGSYGYTF. The CDR3 region has the DNA TGTGCCAGCAGCCAAGTTCCAGGGGGATCCTATGGCTACACCTTC. V is TRBV3-1 (or the pseudogene TRBV3-2) and J is TRBJ1-2, with 7 nucleotides matching TRBD1. Looked up from germline, CDR1 is LGHDT and CDR2 is YNNKEL (reference sequence). CDR3 size: 15 residues. The V gene end was trimmed by 1 base and the J gene end by 4 bases; junction bases not matched to a gene: 6.

The V gene is TRBV5-4, the J gene TRBJ1-1, with 7 positions matching TRBD1. Trimming took 4 bases from V and 1 from J; bases not matched to a gene: 1. Germline V gives CDR1 SGHNT, CDR2 YYREEE (reference sequence). The CDR3 length is 13 residues. The CDR3 protein is CASSRGQNTEAFF. As DNA, the CDR3 is TGTGCCAGCAGCAGGGGGCAGAACACTGAAGCTTTCTTT.

The V and J genes are TRBV7-2 and TRBJ1-5; D is ambiguous. The CDR3 covers 15 residues. Germline CDR1 reads SGHTA; CDR2 reads FQGNSA. V shed 0 bases and J shed 3 bases, with 9 bases lying between them. The CDR3 sequence is CASSLASRVNQPQHF. Written as DNA, the CDR3 is TGTGCCAGCAGCTTAGCGTCTCGTGTCAATCAGCCCCAGCATTTT.

The genes are TRBV5-4 and TRBJ2-7; D is possibly TRBD2 (5 bases). The V end was cut by 3 bases, the J end by 0 bases, with 13 bases between. This CDR3 is 15 amino acids long. Germline CDR1 is SGHNT and CDR2 is YYREEE (reference sequence). This chain's CDR3 is CASSSPTGSSYEQYF. For the CDR3, the DNA is TGTGCCAGCAGCTCGCCGACGGGGAGCTCCTACGAGCAGTACTTC.

The V and J genes are TRBV10-3 and TRBJ2-7, with TRBD1 matching over 7 bases. The CDR3 totals 13 residues. In germline, CDR1 is ENHRY, CDR2 SYGVKD. Losses at the gene ends were 5 bases for V and 0 bases for J; bases not matched to a gene: 1. Written as DNA, the CDR3 is TGTGCCATCAGTACAGGGGCCTCCTACGAGCAGTACTTC. It specifies CAISTGASYEQYF.